The clone carrying this T cell receptor (beta chain) was seen only a few times. Deletions cut 0 bases from V and 9 bases from J, with 11 bases between. The CDR3 length is 12 residues. CDR1 is DFQATT, CDR2 SNEGSKA, per germline (reference sequence). TCR alpha and TCR beta cDNA libraries with sample barcodes and UMIs came from 5'RACE using constant-segment primers. TCRdb passed the 5' RACE reads through MiXCR, listing each CDR3 protein once. The table records around 430,000 distinct CDR3 sequences, about 15% of them present only once. The source of the sample is a study of T-cell memory formation after mild COVID-19. Study background: For the most part, TCR clusters were specific to one donor.

The sequencing input was PBMCs or a T cell subset sorted from them (not recorded which). The receptor was derived from a man aged 18 to 29 who had mild COVID-19 (a few samples of this study predate the infection). Cell type and time point are not known. The chain recombines TRBV20-1 with TRBJ2-5; perhaps TRBD1 as D (6 bases). CDR3 bases: TGCAGTGCTAGAGATTTGCAGGGGCCCCAGTACTTC. It is translated as CSARDLQGPQYF.